This T cell receptor beta chain was documented in a study of T cells expressing NK-cell markers. Study-level information: Seven of the eight sequenced donors were HCMV-seropositive; one was seronegative.

Overall study results and limits: In several donors, dominant clonotypes made up 28.3-60.1% of CD3+CD56-NKG2C+ cells.

CDR3 length: 15 amino acids. Germline loops: CDR1 MGHRA, CDR2 YSYEKL. As for this clonotype: Its target is not known.

What made the TCR beta cDNA was 5'RACE template switching with UMIs. After re-calling the 5' RACE reads, TCRdb lists one entry per CDR3 protein, DNA absent. The sample totals some 150,000 distinct CDR3 sequences. The specimen was blood T cells: a sorted CD56 or NKG2C T cell subset, CD4+ or CD8+ T cells, or bulk PBMC T cells (not recorded which). The receptor was derived from a woman aged 50 to 60 in good health. This chain uses TRBV4-1 with TRBJ2-1; the TRBD2 assignment by TCRdb is unverifiable without DNA. The CDR3 loop reads CASSFWTSGRPEQFF.